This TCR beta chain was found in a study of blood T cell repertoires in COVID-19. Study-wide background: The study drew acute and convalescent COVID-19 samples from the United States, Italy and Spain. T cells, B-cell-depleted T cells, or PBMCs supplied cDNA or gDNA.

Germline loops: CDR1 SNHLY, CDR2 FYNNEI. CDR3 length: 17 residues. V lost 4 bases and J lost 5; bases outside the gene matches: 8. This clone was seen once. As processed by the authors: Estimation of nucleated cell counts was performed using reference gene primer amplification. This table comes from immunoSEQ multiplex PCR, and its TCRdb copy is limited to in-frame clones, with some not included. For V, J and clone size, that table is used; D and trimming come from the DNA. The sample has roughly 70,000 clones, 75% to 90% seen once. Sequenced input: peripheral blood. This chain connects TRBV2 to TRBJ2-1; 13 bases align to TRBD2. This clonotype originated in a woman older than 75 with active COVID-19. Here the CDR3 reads CASSGAPGLAGHNEQFF. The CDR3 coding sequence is TGTGCCAGCAGTGGGGCCCCGGGACTAGCGGGGCACAATGAGCAGTTCTTC.